This T cell receptor beta chain comes out of a study of vaccination and CD4 T cells after COVID-19. The overall study: Control wells got either CEFX epitopes, HIV-1 Nef peptides, or no peptide at all.

Details on this clonotype: Antigen: not known.

Per germline, CDR1 SGHDT and CDR2 YYEEEE. The V gene end was trimmed by 2 bases and the J gene end by 4 bases; junction bases not matched to a gene: 10. This CDR3 is 18 amino acids long. Study-wide points: Relatively small numbers of convalescent patients were studied, with no early post-infection timepoints included.

The sample's treatment: roughly 10-day PBMC culture with coronavirus spike peptide pools or control peptides (ViraFEST assay). CD4+ T lymphocytes from the unexposed donor were collected before the COVID-19 pandemic (2011-2018). Cells permitting, SARS-CoV-2 S/N served as probes for unexposed-donor CD4+ T cells, and four cold-coronavirus spikes did too. An Oncomine TCR Beta short-read assay was used to sequence the DNA from cultured CD4+ T cells. After culture, CD4+ T cells served as the source for genomic DNA extraction. TCRdb ran MiXCR on the PCR reads and lists one entry per CDR3 protein. Of roughly 8,300 distinct CDR3 sequences listed, around 35% were seen once; the top ten hold roughly a fifth.

This sequence was found in a human donor in good health. The gene calls are TRBV5-6 and TRBJ2-7; TRBD2 matches 15 bases. The sample taken for sequencing was CD4+ T cells from blood, cultured in vitro. The DNA for the CDR3 is TGTGCCAGCAGCTTAGATGGACTAGCGGGAGGGCATAATTACGAGCAGTACTTC. As protein: CASSLDGLAGGHNYEQYF.